This T cell receptor (beta chain) was sequenced for a study of cytomegalovirus exposure and HLA in healthy donors. The study ran its PCR with 60 Vbeta and 13 Jbeta primers. Here immunoSEQ multiplex PCR was the method, and the copy in TCRdb shows in-frame clones only, minus some. This table holds roughly 86,000 clones, around 70% found once. V lost 0 bases to trimming and J lost 2 bases; unmatched junction nucleotides: 6. The CDR3 runs to 16 residues. CDR1 is SGDLS and CDR2 is YYNGEE in the germline V gene. This clone has just one count. The source is a man in his 60s in good health and CMV-seronegative. This sequence joins TRBV9 and TRBJ2-3, with 7 bases fitting TRBD2. The sequenced sample was PBMCs. The DNA for the CDR3 is TGTGCCAGCAGCGTAGTTGCTAGCGGAGTCACAGATACGCAGTATTTT. Its translation is CASSVVASGVTDTQYF. The complete variable domain, with remaining parts taken from reference TRBV9 and TRBJ2-3, reads DSGVTQTPKHLITATGQRVTLRCSPRSGDLSVYWYQQSLDQGLQFLIQYYNGEERAKGNILERFSAQQFPDLHSELNLSSLELGDSALYFCASSVVASGVTDTQYFGPGTRLTVL.